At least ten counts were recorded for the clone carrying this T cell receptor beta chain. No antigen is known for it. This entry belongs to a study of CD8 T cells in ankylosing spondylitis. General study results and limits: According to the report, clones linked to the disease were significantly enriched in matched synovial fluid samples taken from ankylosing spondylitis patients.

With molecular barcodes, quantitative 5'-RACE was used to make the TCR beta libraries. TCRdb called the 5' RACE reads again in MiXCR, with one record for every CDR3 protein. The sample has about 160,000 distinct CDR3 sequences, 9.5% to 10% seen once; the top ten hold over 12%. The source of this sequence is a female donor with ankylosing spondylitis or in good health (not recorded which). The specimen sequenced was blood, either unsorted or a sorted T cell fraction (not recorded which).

Here the CDR3 reads CASSQELAGYEQYF. CDR3 DNA sequence: TGTGCCAGCAGCCAAGAACTAGCGGGATACGAGCAGTACTTC. The rearrangement links TRBV4-2 to TRBJ2-7; TRBD2 matches at 10 bases. Germline CDR1 and CDR2: LGHNA and YNFKEQ. Germline trimming cut 0 bases from V and 4 bases from J; bases unmatched to any gene: 0. The CDR3 is made up of 14 amino acids.